The TCR beta chain described here comes from a study of monozygotic twins with cystic fibrosis. Overall study findings and caveats: Unrelated CF individuals shared fewer identical clonotypes than monozygotic CF twins. J usage was most co-twin-similar in 8 of 16 pairs, V in 13.

Germline V gives CDR1 SGHTS, CDR2 YDEGEE. Trimming removed 0 bases at V and 1 base at J, with 8 bases between. This CDR3 comprises 15 residues. As concerns this clone: Antigen unknown.

Repertoires were generated with immunoSEQ multiplex PCR, while TCRdb's copy carries only in-frame clones and drops some. Of fewer than 10,000 clones listed, 98% to 99% are singletons. This clonotype originated in a girl aged 2 to 10 with cystic fibrosis. Sequenced material: blood. This rearrangement joins TRBV5-8 to TRBJ1-5; maybe TRBD1 (5 bases). This CDR3 reads CASSLEGRSNQPQHF. In DNA, the CDR3 is TGTGCCAGCAGCTTGGAGGGACGGAGCAATCAGCCCCAGCATTTT.